The present T cell receptor (beta chain) was sequenced within a study of blood T cell repertoires in COVID-19. Turning to the study itself: The United States, Italy and Spain were the sources of the acute and convalescent COVID-19 samples. The cDNA or gDNA used as material had been derived from T cells, B-cell-depleted T cells, or PBMCs.

Seattle's enrolled individuals joined amid active infection and were then monitored longitudinally. The table came from immunoSEQ multiplex PCR; TCRdb's copy has only in-frame clones and leaves some out. The table has around 150,000 clones, 82% seen once. This TCR came from a woman aged 35 to 49 with COVID-19, enrolled during active disease. Material: peripheral blood.

CDR3 protein: CATRRSGTYEQYF. CDR3 DNA: TGTGCCACCAGGAGGTCCGGGACCTACGAGCAGTACTTC. The chain links TRBV28 to TRBJ2-7; D is perhaps TRBD2 (5 bases). The CDR3 contains 13 residues. Germline CDR1 is MDHEN and CDR2 is SYDVKM. V lost 10 bases to trimming and J lost 2 bases, with 15 bases between them. Full variable domain (outside the CDR3, taken from reference TRBV28 and TRBJ2-7): DVKVTQSSRYLVKRTGEKVFLECVQDMDHENMFWYRQDPGLGLRLIYFSYDVKMKEKGDIPEGYSVSREKKERFSLILESASTNQTSMYLCATRRSGTYEQYFGPGTRLTVT.